One and the same sample provided the 29 T cell receptor gamma chains below, sequenced in a study of gamma delta lymphoproliferative disorders and STAT genes. The receptor sequences were amplified from genomic DNA of peripheral blood mononuclear cells. TCRdb fed the multiplex PCR reads into CATT to redo clone calling. The sample contains 5,000 or so gamma-chain clones, about 7.7% of which appear only once. The sample consisted of blood. The source of these receptors is a human donor in good health.

This clone is labeled medium-sized. The chain links TRGV8 to TRGJP2. Matching the DNA to germline supplied the J gene, which TCRdb does not give. This CDR3 contains 17 residues. V lost 5 bases and J lost 1; bases outside the gene matches: 13. The germline V gene encodes CDR1 VENAVY and CDR2 YDSYNSRV. CDR3 loop: CATWATGWGSSDWIKTF. In DNA, the CDR3 is TGTGCCACCTGGGCCACGGGGTGGGGTAGTAGTGATTGGATCAAGACGTTT.

This clone is medium-sized in the sample. The gene calls are TRGV2 and TRGJ1 or TRGJ2. No J gene was available from TCRdb, and it was assigned here by a germline match of the DNA. From germline, CDR1 is EGSNGY and CDR2 YDSYNSKV. V was clipped by 4 bases and J by 7 bases; unmatched bases: 7. The CDR3 length is 12 residues. DNA of the CDR3: TGTGCCACCTGGGATCTGGAATATAAGAAACTCTTT. Protein product: CATWDLEYKKLF.

By its share, this clone is medium-sized. It is unclear where the CDR3 begins or ends on the DNA, so no DNA is shown, and the CDR3 is as TCRdb lists it. The V gene was identified as TRGV11, while no J gene was called. TRGV11 qualifies as an ORF whose function is uncertain. The CDR3 spans 16 residues, counting both ends. The CDR3 loop reads CTTVPACFRRPYKKLF.

Judged by abundance, this clone is medium-sized. J is TRGJ1 or TRGJ2 and V is TRGV5. TCRdb is silent on the J gene; assignment here came from matching the DNA to germline. With 2 bases clipped from V and 5 bases from J, the junction kept 3 bases outside the gene matches. From germline, CDR1 is VINAFY and CDR2 YDVSNSKD. CDR3 size: 12 residues. CDR3 in amino acids: CATWDIHYKKLF. CDR3 bases: TGTGCCACCTGGGACATACATTATAAGAAACTCTTT.

This clone was seen a few times. A single base separates this from a much larger clone, so it may be a read error. The identical CDR3 is also encoded by other nucleotide sequences in the sample. For the V gene the call is TRGV11; the J gene has no call. TRGV11 is designated an ORF whose function remains uncertain. This CDR3 region has 15 residues. DNA for the CDR3: TGTGCCTGCTGGATTAGGCGGGTCACTGGTTGGTTTAAGATATTT. This gives the protein CACWIRRVTGWFKIF.

In this sample, this clone is medium-sized (0.01 to 0.1%). The rearrangement uses TRGV10 and TRGJP1. TCRdb records no J gene; here it was assigned by comparing the DNA to germline. TRGV10 is sorted into the ORF group, with uncertain function. The CDR3 is made up of 14 amino acids. Losses at the gene ends were 8 bases for V and 0 bases for J; bases not matched to a gene: 4. The CDR3, as DNA: TGTGCTGCGTGGGACAATACCACTGGTTGGTTCAAGATATTT. Its translation: CAAWDNTTGWFKIF.

The CDR3 spells CATLNYYKKLF. In DNA form, the CDR3 reads TGTGCCACCTTGAATTATTATAAGAAACTCTTT. This chain uses TRGV8 with TRGJ1 or TRGJ2. Here the J gene came from matching the DNA to germline, since TCRdb omits it. This CDR3 has 11 amino acids. Germline values: CDR1 VENAVY, CDR2 YDSYNSRV. V trimming: 8 bases; J trimming: 0 bases; junction bases outside the gene matches: 1.

Worth noting for this clone: The DNA is omitted, as the CDR3 cannot be located on it reliably, and the CDR3 follows TCRdb's listing. The J gene was not called, though the V gene is TRGV3. CDR1 and CDR2 (germline): VTNTFY, YDVSTARD (reference sequence). Inclusive of both ends, the CDR3 amounts to 23 amino acids. CDR3 region: CATWGSEYARIIIRNSLAVEQHF.

By sample fraction, this clone is medium-sized. The V gene is TRGV9, the J gene TRGJ1 or TRGJ2. Assignment of the J gene here rests on matching the DNA to germline, because TCRdb gives none. J gave up 11 bases and V 0 bases, and 13 bases lay outside the gene matches. Looked up from germline, CDR1 is GITISATS and CDR2 is ISYDGTV (reference sequence). The CDR3 sequence is 14 residues long. CDR3 protein: CALWEVPQKCEKLF. The CDR3, as DNA: TGTGCCTTGTGGGAGGTGCCCCAAAAATGTGAGAAACTCTTT.

This clone is medium-sized. This chain connects TRGV8 to TRGJ1 or TRGJ2. In the absence of a J gene in TCRdb, the DNA was matched to germline to assign it here. Unmatched junction bases numbered 5, after V lost 3 bases and J lost 3 bases. There are 13 residues in the CDR3. CDR1 and CDR2 (germline): VENAVY, YDSYNSRV. CDR3 sequence: CATWDAFYYKKLF. CDR3 DNA sequence: TGTGCCACCTGGGATGCCTTTTATTATAAGAAACTCTTT.

Sample share makes this clone medium-sized. The chain is built from TRGV4 and TRGJ1 or TRGJ2. No J gene is reported in TCRdb; it was inferred here by comparing the DNA with germline. The CDR3 length is 12 residues. Per the germline V gene, CDR1 is EGSTGY and CDR2 is YDSYTSSV. V dropped 2 bases and J dropped 7; count of bases not matched to a gene: 5. The CDR3 DNA follows: TGTGCCACCTGGGATGAGGGATATAAGAAACTCTTT. It encodes CATWDEGYKKLF.

By share, this clone ranks as medium-sized. The chain recombines TRGV2 with TRGJP2. TCRdb offers no J gene call, so here the DNA was matched to germline to obtain one. The trim removed 6 bases at V and 4 bases at J, leaving 5 bases unmatched. This CDR3 has 13 residues. Per the germline V gene, CDR1 is EGSNGY and CDR2 is YDSYNSKV. The CDR3 reads CATWPYSDWIKTF. In nucleotides, the CDR3 is TGTGCCACCTGGCCCTATAGTGATTGGATCAAGACGTTT.

In its sample, this clone is medium-sized. The sample contains more than one DNA sequence encoding this CDR3. This sequence joins TRGV8 and TRGJ1 or TRGJ2. As TCRdb names no J gene, one was assigned here on the basis of a DNA match to germline. Germline CDR1 is VENAVY and CDR2 is YDSYNSRV. The CDR3 spans 12 residues. Germline trimming cut 2 bases from V and 3 bases from J; bases unmatched to any gene: 1. The CDR3 spells CATWDTYYKKLF. In DNA, the CDR3 is TGTGCCACCTGGGATACTTATTATAAGAAACTCTTT.

This clone came up many times. The chain uses TRGV5 and TRGJ1 or TRGJ2. TCRdb is silent on the J gene; assignment here came from matching the DNA to germline. The CDR3 loop spans 13 amino acids. Germline V lookup: CDR1 VINAFY, CDR2 YDVSNSKD. V was pared by 3 bases and J by 1 base, with 3 bases of the junction left unmatched. For the CDR3, the DNA is TGTGCCACCTGGGACGTAAATTATTATAAGAAACTCTTT. It encodes CATWDVNYYKKLF.

This clone is labeled as medium-sized. The chain couples TRGV2 to TRGJ1 or TRGJ2. No J gene is reported in TCRdb; it was inferred here by comparing the DNA with germline. Germline V gives CDR1 EGSNGY, CDR2 YDSYNSKV. V gave up 3 bases and J gave up 5 bases; unmatched junction bases: 7. The CDR3 has 13 residues. The CDR3 here is CATWDLKDYKKLF. CDR3 in DNA: TGTGCCACCTGGGACCTCAAGGATTATAAGAAACTCTTT.

In its sample, this clone is medium-sized. The chain joins TRGV2 to TRGJP2. In the absence of a J gene in TCRdb, the DNA was matched to germline to assign it here. Trimming removed 1 base from V and 0 bases from J; junction bases left unmatched: 5. The germline gives CDR1 EGSNGY, CDR2 YDSYNSKV. The CDR3 spans 16 residues. For the CDR3, the DNA is TGTGCCACCTGGGACGGACCCGATAGTAGTGATTGGATCAAGACGTTT. The encoded protein is CATWDGPDSSDWIKTF.

This clone is judged medium-sized. The genes are TRGV2 and TRGJ1 or TRGJ2. TCRdb is silent on the J gene; assignment here came from matching the DNA to germline. This CDR3 has 14 residues. Germline assignment: CDR1 EGSNGY and CDR2 YDSYNSKV. The J segment lost 5 bases and the V segment lost 2 bases, leaving 9 bases of the junction unmatched. The CDR3 DNA is TGTGCCACCTGGGACGCGCCCCTTGATTATAAGAAACTCTTT. It specifies CATWDAPLDYKKLF.

This clone ranks as medium-sized (0.01 to 0.1%). This chain connects TRGV2 to TRGJ1 or TRGJ2. The J gene, not given by TCRdb, was assigned here from a germline match of the nucleotide sequence. Per the germline V gene, CDR1 is EGSNGY and CDR2 is YDSYNSKV. The CDR3 spans 14 residues. V lost 1 base and J lost 2; bases outside the gene matches: 5. In DNA, the CDR3 is TGTGCCACCTGGGACGGCATCGATTATTATAAGAAACTCTTT. Amino acids: CATWDGIDYYKKLF.

Only a few counts were recorded for this clone. The gene calls are TRGV3 and TRGJ1 or TRGJ2. TCRdb lists no J gene, so it was determined here by aligning the DNA to germline. The CDR3 is 14 residues long. The junction had 8 bases not matched to a gene; V was cut back by 0 bases and J by 6 bases. Germline CDR1 reads VTNTFY; CDR2 reads YDVSTARD (reference sequence). CDR3: CATWDRPGLYKKLF. CDR3 bases: TGTGCCACCTGGGACAGGCCTGGCCTTTATAAGAAACTCTTT.

The chain joins TRGV8 to TRGJ1 or TRGJ2. Here the J gene was assigned by germline matching of the DNA, as TCRdb has none. The J segment lost 2 bases and the V segment lost 9 bases, leaving 10 bases of the junction unmatched. The CDR3 runs to 13 residues. CDR1 and CDR2 from the germline V gene are VENAVY and YDSYNSRV. The CDR3 nucleotides read TGTGCCACCCAGGGGGGATATTATTATAAGAAACTCTTT. Amino acid sequence: CATQGGYYYKKLF.

This clone was detected ten times or more. The V gene is TRGV10, the J gene TRGJP1. Because TCRdb records no J gene, it was assigned here through a match of the DNA to germline. TRGV10 falls under the ORF class, with uncertain function. J was trimmed by 11 bases and V by 8 bases; bases with no gene match: 12. This CDR3 region has 13 residues. The CDR3 sequence is CAAWDHFGWFKIF. DNA of the CDR3: TGTGCTGCGTGGGACCATTTCGGGTGGTTCAAGATATTT.

This clone rates as medium-sized (0.01 to 0.1%). It is unclear where the CDR3 begins or ends on the DNA, so no DNA is shown, and the CDR3 is as TCRdb lists it. The V gene call is TRGV11, and the J gene call is absent. TRGV11 is an ORF for which the function is uncertain. The CDR3 has 12 residues if both end residues are counted. CDR3 residues: CTTVPAGLAELF.

Within the sample, this clone is medium-sized. The V and J genes are TRGV3 and TRGJ1 or TRGJ2. The J gene is not listed in TCRdb, so it was assigned here from a DNA match to germline. The CDR3 has 14 amino acids. Per germline, CDR1 VTNTFY and CDR2 YDVSTARD (reference sequence). J gave up 3 bases and V 0 bases, and 5 bases lay outside the gene matches. CDR3 in amino acids: CATWDRHFYYKKLF. The CDR3 region has the DNA TGTGCCACCTGGGACAGGCATTTTTATTATAAGAAACTCTTT.

The V and J genes are TRGV2 and TRGJ1 or TRGJ2. No J gene was available from TCRdb, and it was assigned here by a germline match of the DNA. V was pared by 1 base and J by 7 bases, with 10 bases of the junction left unmatched. The CDR3 is made up of 14 amino acids. Germline V gene sequence: CDR1 EGSNGY, CDR2 YDSYNSKV. CDR3 DNA sequence: TGTGCCACCTGGGACGGCCTCTCCGGATATAAGAAACTCTTT. Its protein is CATWDGLSGYKKLF.

By sample fraction, this clone is medium-sized. This chain connects TRGV2 to TRGJ1 or TRGJ2. The J gene, missing from TCRdb, was assigned here through DNA to germline matching. The CDR3 length is 15 residues. Germline CDR1 EGSNGY, CDR2 YDSYNSKV. The ends lost 0 bases at V and 6 bases at J; junction bases unmatched: 11. The CDR3 DNA sequence: TGTGCCACCTGGGACGGGCTGGGGGGCGCTTATAAGAAACTCTTT. It encodes CATWDGLGGAYKKLF.

This chain links TRGV4 with TRGJP2. Here the J gene came from matching the DNA to germline, since TCRdb omits it. Losses at the gene ends were 9 bases for V and 0 bases for J; bases not matched to a gene: 4. CDR3 size: 13 residues. Germline loops: CDR1 EGSTGY, CDR2 YDSYTSSV. CDR3 in amino acids: CATRNSSDWIKTF. CDR3 sequence (DNA): TGTGCCACCCGGAATAGTAGTGATTGGATCAAGACGTTT.

By proportion, this clone is medium-sized. This rearrangement joins TRGV5 to TRGJ1 or TRGJ2. The J gene was not available in TCRdb and was assigned here by matching the DNA to germline segments. The junction had 14 bases not matched to a gene; V was cut back by 0 bases and J by 3 bases. The CDR3 length is 17 residues. The V gene's germline CDR1 is VINAFY and CDR2 YDVSNSKD. The CDR3 region has the DNA TGTGCCACCTGGGACAGGCCAAAGTATTACTCTTATTATAAGAAACTCTTT. This translates into CATWDRPKYYSYYKKLF.

By its share, this clone is medium-sized. The rearrangement links TRGV8 to TRGJ1 or TRGJ2. TCRdb carries no J gene annotation; the J gene was assigned here by matching the DNA with germline. Germline loops: CDR1 VENAVY, CDR2 YDSYNSRV. The CDR3 extends over 14 amino acids. The V and J ends lost 3 bases and 9 bases, in that order; junction bases with no gene match: 14. Here the CDR3 DNA reads TGTGCCACCTGGGATCAACTGAGGTGTTCTAAGAAACTCTTT. Amino acids: CATWDQLRCSKKLF.

About this clone: Because the CDR3's place on the DNA is in doubt, the DNA is left out and the CDR3 is given as listed by TCRdb. The V gene reported is TRGV11; the J gene is uncalled. TRGV11 counts as an open reading frame of uncertain function. The CDR3 has 16 amino acids, counting both end residues. CDR3 loop: CTTVPAGLGRDWIKTF.